Shown below are 20 T cell receptor beta chains from a single sample sequenced in a study of blood T cells in healthy people across ages. The second PCR ran about 6 to 12 cycles with a sample-barcoded 5' primer and J-beta primers. TCRdb redid the calling of the 5' RACE reads with MiXCR, one entry per CDR3 protein. The data contain almost 300,000 distinct CDR3 sequences, roughly a quarter of them singletons. The sample was blood. The source of these receptors is a woman in her 70s in good health.

This clonotype came up a few times. The V and J genes are TRBV10-3 and TRBJ2-5, with 9 bases fitting TRBD2. The J call may be mistaken, given a closer DNA end match to TRBJ2-7. This CDR3 contains 15 residues. The germline gives CDR1 ENHRY, CDR2 SYGVKD. The CDR3 DNA is TGTGCCATCAGGCCGGGACTAGCCAATTCTAACGAGCAGTACTTC. Its translation: CAIRPGLANSNEQYF.

This clonotype was seen more than once but under ten times. The chain couples TRBV7-8 to TRBJ1-2; D is unclear. The V gene's germline CDR1 is SGHVS and CDR2 FQNEAQ. This CDR3 is 13 amino acids long. The ends were cut back, 1 base at V and 6 bases at J, with 9 bases in the middle. CDR3 DNA: TGTGCCAGCAGCTTAGTTCGTCAGAATGGCTACACCTTC. Its translation is CASSLVRQNGYTF.

V is TRBV27 and J is TRBJ1-5; weak D call: TRBD1 (5 bases). V was shortened by 8 bases and J by 5 bases, with 25 bases between the two germline ends. CDR3 length equals 17 residues. Germline lookup yields CDR1 MNHEY and CDR2 SMNVEV (reference sequence). In DNA form, the CDR3 reads TGTGCCAGCTCCCCGGGACTAGGGGAAGGGATGTATCAGCCCCAGCATTTT. Protein product: CASSPGLGEGMYQPQHF.

The chain links TRBV7-9 to TRBJ2-5, with D possibly being TRBD1 (5 bases). Trimming took 4 bases from V and 6 from J, leaving 18 bases between them. The CDR3 length is 15 residues. Germline values: CDR1 SEHNR, CDR2 FQNEAQ (reference sequence). The chain's CDR3 is CASSSPSTQGKTQYF. For the CDR3, the DNA is TGTGCCAGCAGCTCTCCATCCACTCAGGGAAAGACCCAGTACTTC. Full variable domain (rest looked up from reference TRBV7-9 and TRBJ2-5): DTGVSQNPRHKITKRGQNVTFRCDPISEHNRLYWYRQTLGQGPEFLTYFQNEAQLEKSRLLSDRFSAERPKGSFSTLEIQRTEQGDSAMYLCASSSPSTQGKTQYFGPGTRLLVL.

Comment on this clonotype: The junction differs from germline at one of its ends, possibly a read error. The rearrangement links TRBV28 to TRBJ1-5, with TRBD1 as a possible D gene (5 bases). CDR1 is MDHEN, CDR2 SYDVKM, per germline. This CDR3 comprises 15 residues. This CDR3 reads CASTRLGLSDQPQHF. The CDR3 DNA reads TGTGCCAGCACCCGATTGGGACTTAGCGATCAGCCCCAGCATTTT.

As for this clonotype: A much larger clone lies a single base off, so this may be a read error. The V and J genes are TRBV7-2 and TRBJ2-5; 8 positions agree with TRBD1. CDR3 length equals 14 residues. The germline V gene encodes CDR1 SGHTA and CDR2 FQGNSA. CDR3 in DNA: TGTGCCAGCAGGACCGGGACAGGCCAAGAGGCCCAGTACTTC. This encodes CASRTGTGQEAQYF.

The chain is built from TRBV2 and TRBJ2-3; 8 bases are shared with TRBD2. The germline V gene encodes CDR1 SNHLY and CDR2 FYNNEI. The ends lost 3 bases at V and 8 bases at J; junction bases unmatched: 13. The CDR3 runs to 16 residues. CDR3 DNA sequence: TGTGCCAGCAGTGAGGGCGTTGCTAGCGGGTTTGGTACGCAGTATTTT. Translated, it gives CASSEGVASGFGTQYF. Full variable domain (rest looked up from reference TRBV2 and TRBJ2-3): EPEVTQTPSHQVTQMGQEVILRCVPISNHLYFYWYRQILGQKVEFLVSFYNNEISEKSEIFDDQFSVERPDGSNFTLKIRSTKLEDSAMYFCASSEGVASGFGTQYFGPGTRLTVL.

The rearrangement joins TRBV7-2 to TRBJ1-3; no clear D. Germline V CDR1 and CDR2: SGHTA, FQGNSA. Trimming removed 1 base at V and 5 bases at J, with 9 bases between. The CDR3 has 14 amino acids. DNA for the CDR3: TGTGCCAGCAGCTTAGAGGCAGGAAGAAACACCATATATTTT. Protein sequence: CASSLEAGRNTIYF.

The chain employs TRBV11-2 and TRBJ2-3; D might be TRBD2 (5 bases). Per the germline V gene, CDR1 is SGHAT and CDR2 is FQNNGV. The CDR3 extends over 13 amino acids. V was pared by 0 bases and J by 8 bases, with 9 bases between. DNA of the CDR3: TGTGCCAGCAGCTTAGAGATAGGGAGTACGCAGTATTTT. It translates to CASSLEIGSTQYF.

This clonotype was observed a handful of times. The genes are TRBV20-1 and TRBJ1-2; possibly TRBD1 for D (6 bases). This CDR3 has 14 amino acids. From germline, CDR1 is DFQATT and CDR2 SNEGSKA (reference sequence). Trimming left V 4 bases short and J 1 base short, with 13 bases between. The CDR3 bases are TGCAGTGCTACGAGGGGGGACGGTAACTATGGCTACACCTTC. This encodes CSATRGDGNYGYTF.

This clonotype turned up a few times. The CDR3 nucleotides read TGCGCCAGCAGCCAAGGACTCCAGATCTCTGGGGCCAACGTCCTGACTTTC. This sequence encodes CASSQGLQISGANVLTF. V is TRBV4-3 and J is TRBJ2-6; D is unresolved. Germline V gives CDR1 LGHNA, CDR2 YSLEER. Trimming took off 1 base at V and 0 bases at J, with 10 bases between the two ends. CDR3 length: 17 residues.

A remark on this clonotype: A read error is possible here, since a much larger clone lies one base away. This chain links TRBV2 with TRBJ2-3; D not resolved. CDR3 length equals 14 residues. The germline gives CDR1 SNHLY, CDR2 FYNNEI. The CDR3 region has the DNA TGTGCCAGCAGAGAAGGGCCGGGCACAGATACGCAGTATTTT. Translating it yields CASREGPGTDTQYF.

The rearrangement links TRBV7-8 to TRBJ2-7; no clear D. V was trimmed by 0 bases and J by 0 bases, leaving 12 bases between them. CDR3 size: 16 residues. In germline, CDR1 is SGHVS, CDR2 FQNEAQ. CDR3 coding DNA: TGTGCCAGCAGCTTAGCTTGGGCGGCAAGCTCCTACGAGCAGTACTTC. As protein: CASSLAWAASSYEQYF.

J is TRBJ2-5 and V is TRBV4-1; D is uncertain. Matching the DNA end better, TRBJ2-7 makes the J call doubtful. Germline values: CDR1 MGHRA, CDR2 YSYEKL. The CDR3 runs 13 residues. Here the CDR3 DNA reads TGCGCCAGCAGCCAAGGCAGGCTCTACGAGCAGTACTTC. Translated: CASSQGRLYEQYF.

The sample holds a few counts of this clonotype. The V gene is TRBV4-2, the J gene TRBJ2-7, with D unclear. CDR1 is LGHNA and CDR2 is YNFKEQ in the germline V gene. Trimming pared 1 base from V and 0 bases from J, leaving 7 bases between. The CDR3 runs 14 residues. CDR3 amino acids: CASSQALGSYEQYF. The CDR3 region has the DNA TGTGCCAGCAGCCAAGCGCTCGGCTCCTACGAGCAGTACTTC.

V is TRBV5-1 and J is TRBJ2-7; 8 positions agree with TRBD1. Trimming at V came to 2 bases and at J to 5 bases, leaving 12 bases not matched to a gene. The length of the CDR3 is 16 residues. Germline lookup yields CDR1 SGHRS and CDR2 YFSETQ. The CDR3 coding sequence is TGCGCCAGCAGCTTAGGCCTCTGGCAGGGGGCGAACGAGCAGTACTTC. It is translated as CASSLGLWQGANEQYF.

This clonotype was counted between two and nine times. The chain joins TRBV12-3 or TRBV12-4 to TRBJ1-4; D is possibly TRBD1 (5 bases). The CDR3 is made up of 14 amino acids. Deletions cut 4 bases from V and 7 bases from J, with 13 bases between. CDR3 nucleotides: TGTGCCAGCAGTTCGGCGGGGCTGAGTGAAAAACTGTTTTTT. Amino acids: CASSSAGLSEKLFF.

The chain is built from TRBV28 and TRBJ2-5; 10 positions match TRBD1. The ends lost 6 bases at V and 10 bases at J; junction bases unmatched: 11. Germline V gene sequence: CDR1 MDHEN, CDR2 SYDVKM. This CDR3 has 14 residues. The chain's CDR3 is CASSPDRGRQIQYF. In nucleotides, the CDR3 is TGTGCCAGCAGCCCGGACAGGGGGAGACAGATCCAGTACTTC.

The sample holds many counts of this clonotype. The chain uses TRBV28 and TRBJ1-4; TRBD1 is a possible D gene (6 bases). V lost 3 bases and J 5 bases, leaving 10 bases between the germline ends. From germline, CDR1 is MDHEN and CDR2 SYDVKM. The CDR3 has 14 amino acids. CDR3 protein: CASSFGGPNEKLFF. As DNA, the CDR3 is TGTGCCAGCAGTTTTGGGGGCCCAAATGAAAAACTGTTTTTT. Filled out from reference TRBV28 and TRBJ1-4, the complete variable domain reads DVKVTQSSRYLVKRTGEKVFLECVQDMDHENMFWYRQDPGLGLRLIYFSYDVKMKEKGDIPEGYSVSREKKERFSLILESASTNQTSMYLCASSFGGPNEKLFFGSGTQLSVL.

This clonotype was detected ten times or more. The chain joins TRBV20-1 to TRBJ2-5; D call uncertain. Between the trimmed V and J ends, which lost 3 bases and 1 base, there was a span of 12 bases. The CDR3 runs 14 residues. The germline CDR1 and CDR2 sequences are DFQATT and SNEGSKA (reference sequence). CDR3 protein: CSASLGILQETQYF. The DNA of the CDR3 is TGCAGTGCTAGTTTGGGGATTCTCCAAGAGACCCAGTACTTC.